Following are 4 T cell receptor beta chains from one sample sequenced in a study of cytomegalovirus exposure and HLA in healthy donors. PCR employed 60 Vbeta and 13 Jbeta primers. Sequenced by immunoSEQ multiplex PCR; TCRdb stores in-frame clones only, minus some. The sample carries some 130,000 clones, 80% recorded once. Sequenced sample: PBMCs. Receptors originate from a man aged 25-45 years in good health and CMV-seronegative.

The J gene is TRBJ2-7, the V gene TRBV7-2, with D tentatively TRBD1 (6 bases). Trimming stripped 4 bases from V and 2 bases from J, with 9 bases between. In germline, CDR1 is SGHTA, CDR2 FQGNSA. CDR3 length equals 13 residues. DNA for the CDR3: TGTGCCAGCAGCTCCCGGACAGCCTACGAGCAGTACTTC. As protein: CASSSRTAYEQYF.

V and J are TRBV5-1 and TRBJ2-7, with 9 bases lining up with TRBD2. Germline V gene lookup returns CDR1 SGHRS and CDR2 YFSETQ. V gave up 4 bases and J gave up 1 base; unmatched junction bases: 3. This CDR3 is built from 14 residues. CDR3 DNA: TGCGCCAGCAGCCTGACTAGCGGATCCTACGAGCAGTACTTC. This gives the protein CASSLTSGSYEQYF.

The sample holds one count of this clone. The chain is built from TRBV11-3 and TRBJ2-7; D might be TRBD2 (5 bases). Germline CDR1 reads SGHNT; CDR2 reads YENEEA. The length of the CDR3 is 15 residues. V shed 3 bases and J shed 4 bases, with 16 bases lying between them. The CDR3 nucleotides are TGTGCCAGCAGCTTCGGTGAGGGAGCAAAGTACGAGCAGTACTTC. Translated: CASSFGEGAKYEQYF. Full variable domain (outside the CDR3, taken from reference TRBV11-3 and TRBJ2-7): EAGVVQSPRYKIIEKKQPVAFWCNPISGHNTLYWYLQNLGQGPELLIRYENEEAVDDSQLPKDRFSAERLKGVDSTLKIQPAELGDSAVYLCASSFGEGAKYEQYFGPGTRLTVT.

The chain links TRBV6-5 to TRBJ2-5; D unclear. The CDR3 has 14 residues. With 8 bases removed from V and 0 bases from J, the gap between germline ends came to 13 bases. Looked up from germline, CDR1 is MNHEY and CDR2 is SVGAGI. CDR3 sequence reads: CASSRSVYQETQYF. CDR3 DNA sequence: TGTGCCAGCTCGCGGAGTGTGTACCAAGAGACCCAGTACTTC.